A selection of T cell receptor beta chains follows, all from one sample in a study of chemoradiotherapy in HPV16-positive cancers. Repertoires were generated with immunoSEQ multiplex PCR, while TCRdb's copy carries only in-frame clones and drops some. Here the sample spans some 10,000 clones, approximately 90% being singletons. Sample: blood, taken from a patient who underwent chemoradiotherapy. These receptors came from a human donor with HPV-associated anogenital cancer. The CDR3 runs from the conserved cysteine through the conserved F or W. Fields, in order: D gene, clone size, J gene, V gene, CDR3 protein, CDR3 DNA. D genes are given only for firm matches. Rows may omit the clone size; those that give it use once, few, many or a size class.

d_call: NA
clone_size: NA
j_call: TRBJ1-1
v_call: TRBV12-5
cdr3_aa: CASGLQGNTEAFF
cdr3_nt: TGTGCTAGTGGTTTGCAGGGGAACACTGAAGCTTTCTTT

d_call: TRBD1
clone_size: NA
j_call: TRBJ2-1
v_call: TRBV7-9
cdr3_aa: CASSPLDRRYFNEQFF
cdr3_nt: TGTGCCAGCAGCCCGTTGGACAGGCGGTATTTCAATGAGCAGTTCTTC

d_call: NA
clone_size: NA
j_call: TRBJ2-2
v_call: TRBV7-2
cdr3_aa: CASSFKGRETGELFF
cdr3_nt: TGTGCCAGCAGCTTTAAGGGCAGAGAGACCGGGGAGCTGTTTTTT

d_call: TRBD1
clone_size: NA
j_call: TRBJ2-7
v_call: TRBV11-1
cdr3_aa: CASSRRDRGHEQYF
cdr3_nt: TGTGCCAGCAGCCGGCGGGACAGGGGGCACGAGCAGTACTTC

d_call: TRBD2
clone_size: NA
j_call: TRBJ2-3
v_call: TRBV6-1
cdr3_aa: CASSPGTRADTQYF
cdr3_nt: TGTGCCAGCAGTCCCGGGACTAGGGCAGATACGCAGTATTTT

d_call: NA
clone_size: NA
j_call: TRBJ1-1
v_call: TRBV9
cdr3_aa: CASNNGELNTEAFF
cdr3_nt: TGTGCCAGCAACAACGGCGAGTTGAACACTGAAGCTTTCTTT

d_call: NA
clone_size: NA
j_call: TRBJ1-1
v_call: TRBV30
cdr3_aa: CAWSVQGNTEAFF
cdr3_nt: TGTGCCTGGAGTGTACAAGGGAACACTGAAGCTTTCTTT

d_call: NA
clone_size: NA
j_call: TRBJ2-2
v_call: TRBV27
cdr3_aa: CASSLSATLELFF
cdr3_nt: TGTGCCAGCAGTTTATCGGCCACGCTGGAGCTGTTTTTT

d_call: NA
clone_size: NA
j_call: TRBJ1-2
v_call: TRBV7-2
cdr3_aa: CASSSYLFANGYTF
cdr3_nt: TGTGCCAGCAGCTCCTACTTGTTTGCAAATGGCTACACCTTC

d_call: TRBD2
clone_size: NA
j_call: TRBJ2-3
v_call: TRBV6-4
cdr3_aa: CASSETSGGTDTQYF
cdr3_nt: TGTGCCAGCAGTGAGACTAGCGGGGGCACAGATACGCAGTATTTT

d_call: TRBD1
clone_size: NA
j_call: TRBJ2-2
v_call: TRBV25-1
cdr3_aa: CASRDADGTVGTGELFF
cdr3_nt: TGTGCCAGCAGAGACGCCGACGGGACAGTGGGGACCGGGGAGCTGTTTTTT

d_call: NA
clone_size: NA
j_call: TRBJ1-1
v_call: TRBV19
cdr3_aa: CASSTGQMNTEAFF
cdr3_nt: TGTGCCAGTAGTACCGGACAGATGAACACTGAAGCTTTCTTT

d_call: TRBD2
clone_size: once
j_call: TRBJ2-3
v_call: TRBV7-2
cdr3_aa: CASAGGADTQYF
cdr3_nt: TGTGCCAGCGCCGGGGGGGCAGATACGCAGTATTTT

d_call: NA
clone_size: NA
j_call: TRBJ2-7
v_call: TRBV6-4
cdr3_aa: CASSEGDTDEQYF
cdr3_nt: TGTGCCAGCAGTGAAGGTGATACGGACGAGCAGTACTTC

d_call: NA
clone_size: NA
j_call: TRBJ1-2
v_call: TRBV9
cdr3_aa: CASSGTSGVAWGYTF
cdr3_nt: TGTGCCAGCAGCGGGACCTCGGGGGTGGCCTGGGGCTACACCTTC

d_call: TRBD1
clone_size: NA
j_call: TRBJ1-2
v_call: TRBV4-2
cdr3_aa: CASSQGQINYGYTF
cdr3_nt: TGTGCCAGCAGCCAGGGACAGATTAACTATGGCTACACCTTC

d_call: TRBD2
clone_size: NA
j_call: TRBJ2-7
v_call: TRBV19
cdr3_aa: CASRGGSSYEQYF
cdr3_nt: TGTGCCAGTCGCGGGGGGAGCTCCTACGAGCAGTACTTC

d_call: TRBD1
clone_size: NA
j_call: TRBJ1-1
v_call: TRBV7-8
cdr3_aa: CASSWGTGLGTEAFF
cdr3_nt: TGTGCCAGCAGCTGGGGGACAGGGTTGGGCACTGAAGCTTTCTTT

d_call: NA
clone_size: NA
j_call: TRBJ2-1
v_call: TRBV2
cdr3_aa: CASSPDTYNEQFF
cdr3_nt: TGTGCCAGCAGCCCCGACACCTACAATGAGCAGTTCTTC

d_call: NA
clone_size: NA
j_call: TRBJ1-2
v_call: TRBV18
cdr3_aa: CASSPPGRLNYGYTF
cdr3_nt: TGTGCCAGCTCCCCTCCAGGGAGGTTAAACTATGGCTACACCTTC

d_call: NA
clone_size: NA
j_call: TRBJ1-5
v_call: TRBV30
cdr3_aa: CAWSNGNQPQHF
cdr3_nt: TGTGCCTGGAGTAATGGGAATCAGCCCCAGCATTTT

d_call: NA
clone_size: NA
j_call: TRBJ2-7
v_call: TRBV9
cdr3_aa: CASSVVDFSYEQYF
cdr3_nt: TGTGCCAGCAGCGTAGTTGACTTTAGCTACGAGCAGTACTTC

d_call: NA
clone_size: NA
j_call: TRBJ2-3
v_call: TRBV7-2
cdr3_aa: CASSPPRGLDTQYF
cdr3_nt: TGTGCCAGCAGCCCTCCTAGGGGGTTAGATACGCAGTATTTT

d_call: TRBD1
clone_size: NA
j_call: TRBJ1-5
v_call: TRBV2
cdr3_aa: CASSELGGFQPQHF
cdr3_nt: TGTGCCAGCAGTGAATTAGGGGGCTTTCAGCCCCAGCATTTT

d_call: NA
clone_size: NA
j_call: TRBJ2-3
v_call: TRBV21-1
cdr3_aa: CASSKREQYF
cdr3_nt: TGTGCCAGCAGCAAACGGGAGCAGTATTTT

d_call: NA
clone_size: NA
j_call: TRBJ1-3
v_call: TRBV27
cdr3_aa: CASIGDSGNTIYF
cdr3_nt: TGTGCCAGCATCGGAGACTCTGGAAACACCATATATTTT

d_call: TRBD1
clone_size: NA
j_call: TRBJ1-1
v_call: TRBV19
cdr3_aa: CASTPDRAAGNTEAFF
cdr3_nt: TGTGCCAGTACCCCGGACAGGGCGGCGGGGAACACTGAAGCTTTCTTT

d_call: TRBD1
clone_size: NA
j_call: TRBJ1-4
v_call: TRBV27
cdr3_aa: CASSLQGMTNEKLFF
cdr3_nt: TGTGCCAGCAGCTTACAGGGGATGACTAATGAAAAACTGTTTTTT

d_call: NA
clone_size: NA
j_call: TRBJ2-5
v_call: TRBV19
cdr3_aa: CASSWADQETQYF
cdr3_nt: TGTGCCAGTAGTTGGGCGGACCAAGAGACCCAGTACTTC

d_call: NA
clone_size: NA
j_call: TRBJ2-7
v_call: TRBV13
cdr3_aa: CASSLVTARHEQYF
cdr3_nt: TGTGCCAGCAGCTTAGTGACAGCCAGGCACGAGCAGTACTTC

d_call: NA
clone_size: once
j_call: TRBJ1-1
v_call: TRBV19
cdr3_aa: CASSLWGDKAFF
cdr3_nt: TGTGCCAGTAGTCTCTGGGGGGACAAAGCTTTCTTT

d_call: NA
clone_size: NA
j_call: TRBJ1-1
v_call: TRBV5-1
cdr3_aa: CASSLDRPNTEAFF
cdr3_nt: TGCGCCAGCAGCTTGGACAGACCGAACACTGAAGCTTTCTTT

d_call: NA
clone_size: NA
j_call: TRBJ2-7
v_call: TRBV5-6
cdr3_aa: CASSFGQPWGYEQYF
cdr3_nt: TGTGCCAGCAGCTTCGGACAGCCCTGGGGTTACGAGCAGTACTTC